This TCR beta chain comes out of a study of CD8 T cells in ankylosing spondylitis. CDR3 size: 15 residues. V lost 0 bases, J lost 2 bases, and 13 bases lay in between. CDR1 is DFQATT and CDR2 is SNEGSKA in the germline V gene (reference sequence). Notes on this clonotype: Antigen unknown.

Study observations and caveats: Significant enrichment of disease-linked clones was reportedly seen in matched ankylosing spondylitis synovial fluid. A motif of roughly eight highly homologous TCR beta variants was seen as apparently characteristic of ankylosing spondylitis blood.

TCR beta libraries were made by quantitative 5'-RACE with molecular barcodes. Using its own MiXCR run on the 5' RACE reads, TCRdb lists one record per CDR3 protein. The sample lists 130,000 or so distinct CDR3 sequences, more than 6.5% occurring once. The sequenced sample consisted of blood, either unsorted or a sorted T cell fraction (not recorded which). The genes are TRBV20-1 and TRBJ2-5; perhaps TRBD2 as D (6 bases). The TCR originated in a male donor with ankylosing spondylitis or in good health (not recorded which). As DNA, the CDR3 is TGCAGTGCTAGAGATCGGCGGGGCCGTCAAGAGACCCAGTACTTC. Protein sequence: CSARDRRGRQETQYF.